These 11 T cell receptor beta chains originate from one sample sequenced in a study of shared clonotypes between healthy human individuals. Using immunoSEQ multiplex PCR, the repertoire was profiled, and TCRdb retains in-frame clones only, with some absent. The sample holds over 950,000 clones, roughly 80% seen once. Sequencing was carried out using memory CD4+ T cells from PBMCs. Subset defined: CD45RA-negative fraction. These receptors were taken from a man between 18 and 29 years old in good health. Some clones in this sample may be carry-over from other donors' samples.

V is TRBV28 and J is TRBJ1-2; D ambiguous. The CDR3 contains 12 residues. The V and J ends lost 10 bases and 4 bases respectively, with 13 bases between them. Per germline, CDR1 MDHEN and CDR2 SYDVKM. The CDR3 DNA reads TGTGCCACCTCGCAGGTAACCTATGGCTACACCTTC. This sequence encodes CATSQVTYGYTF.

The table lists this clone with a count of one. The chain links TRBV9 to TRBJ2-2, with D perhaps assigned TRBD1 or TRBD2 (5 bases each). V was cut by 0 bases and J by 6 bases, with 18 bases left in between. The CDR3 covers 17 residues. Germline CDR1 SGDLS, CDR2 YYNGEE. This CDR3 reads CASSVVDVGRTPGELFF. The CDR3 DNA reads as TGTGCCAGCAGCGTAGTGGATGTGGGACGAACCCCCGGGGAGCTGTTTTTT.

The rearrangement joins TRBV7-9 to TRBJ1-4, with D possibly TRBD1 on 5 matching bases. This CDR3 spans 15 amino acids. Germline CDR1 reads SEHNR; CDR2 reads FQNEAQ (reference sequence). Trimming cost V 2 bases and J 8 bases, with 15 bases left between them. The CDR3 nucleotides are TGTGCCAGCAGCTTAACCCGAACTCGGGGGGAAAAACTGTTTTTT. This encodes CASSLTRTRGEKLFF.

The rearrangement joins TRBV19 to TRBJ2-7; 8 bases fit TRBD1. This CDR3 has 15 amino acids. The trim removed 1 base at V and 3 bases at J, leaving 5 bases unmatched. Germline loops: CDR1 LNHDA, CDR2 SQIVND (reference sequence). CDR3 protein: CASSIAGRGLYEQYF. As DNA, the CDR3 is TGTGCCAGTAGTATAGCTGGCAGGGGGCTCTACGAGCAGTACTTC.

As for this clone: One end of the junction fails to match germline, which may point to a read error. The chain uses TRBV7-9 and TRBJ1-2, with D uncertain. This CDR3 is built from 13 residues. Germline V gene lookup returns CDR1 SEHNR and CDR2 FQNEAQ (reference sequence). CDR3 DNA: TGTGCCAGCGATACAGCGGGTAACTATGGCTACGCCTTC. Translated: CASDTAGNYGYAF.

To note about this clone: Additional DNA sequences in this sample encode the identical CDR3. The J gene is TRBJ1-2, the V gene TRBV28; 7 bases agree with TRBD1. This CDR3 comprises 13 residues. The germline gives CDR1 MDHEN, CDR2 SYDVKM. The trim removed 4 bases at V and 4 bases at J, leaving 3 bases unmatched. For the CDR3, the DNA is TGTGCCAGCAGTTCTACAGGGGTCTATGGCTACACCTTC. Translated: CASSSTGVYGYTF.

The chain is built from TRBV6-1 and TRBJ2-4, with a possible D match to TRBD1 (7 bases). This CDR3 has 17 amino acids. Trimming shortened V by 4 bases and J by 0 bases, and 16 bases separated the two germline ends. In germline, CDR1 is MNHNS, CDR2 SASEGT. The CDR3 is CASSGGRQGLAKNIQYF. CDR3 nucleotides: TGTGCCAGCAGTGGAGGCCGACAGGGACTAGCCAAAAACATTCAGTACTTC.

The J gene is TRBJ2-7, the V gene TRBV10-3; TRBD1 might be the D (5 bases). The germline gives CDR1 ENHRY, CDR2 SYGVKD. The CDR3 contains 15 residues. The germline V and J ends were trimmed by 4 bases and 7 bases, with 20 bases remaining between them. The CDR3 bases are TGTGCCATCAGTGGTCCCGAGCAGGGTGTCATAGAGCAGTACTTC. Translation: CAISGPEQGVIEQYF.

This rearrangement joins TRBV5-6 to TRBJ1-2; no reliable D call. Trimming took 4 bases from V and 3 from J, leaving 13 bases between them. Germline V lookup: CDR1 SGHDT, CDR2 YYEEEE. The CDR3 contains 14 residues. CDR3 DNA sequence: TGTGCCAGCAGCGCCCGGACGGGATACTATGGCTACACCTTC. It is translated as CASSARTGYYGYTF.

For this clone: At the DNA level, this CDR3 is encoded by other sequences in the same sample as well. The CDR3 is CASSPDRVNTEAFF. In nucleotides, the CDR3 is TGCGCCAGCAGCCCCGACAGGGTGAACACTGAAGCTTTCTTT. The rearrangement links TRBV5-1 to TRBJ1-1, with 7 bases aligning to TRBD1. Germline V lookup: CDR1 SGHRS, CDR2 YFSETQ. The CDR3 has 14 amino acids. Losses at the gene ends were 4 bases for V and 0 bases for J; bases not matched to a gene: 3.

The CDR3 nucleotides are TGTGCCAGCACTCCGCTAGGGCCCGGGGAGCTGTTTTTT. Protein: CASTPLGPGELFF. This chain joins TRBV19 and TRBJ2-2; D is unclear. This CDR3 contains 13 residues. Between the trimmed V and J ends, which lost 9 bases and 6 bases, there was a span of 14 bases. Germline CDR1 LNHDA, CDR2 SQIVND (reference sequence).